Below are 5 T cell receptor beta chains sequenced from a single sample in a study of T-cell memory formation after mild COVID-19. TCRdb used MiXCR to reprocess the 5' RACE reads, holding one entry per CDR3 protein. The repertoire holds about 470,000 distinct CDR3 sequences, with roughly 18% as singletons. What was sequenced was PBMCs or a T cell subset sorted from them (not recorded which). These receptors came from an adult woman who had mild COVID-19 (a few samples of this study predate the infection). Cell type and time point are not known.

This clonotype was observed a handful of times. The chain employs TRBV12-3 or TRBV12-4 and TRBJ1-2; D might be TRBD1 (6 bases). The CDR3 sequence is 15 residues long. V lost 6 bases and J 3 bases, leaving 17 bases between the germline ends. CDR3 sequence: CASSLGGGSYYGYTF. As DNA, the CDR3 is TGTGCCAGCAGCCTCGGGGGGGGCAGTTACTATGGCTACACCTTC.

The chain recombines TRBV7-6 with TRBJ2-2; perhaps TRBD2 as D (6 bases). The germline gives CDR1 SGHVS, CDR2 FNYEAQ. This CDR3 region has 15 residues. The ends were cut back, 2 bases at V and 7 bases at J, with 14 bases in the middle. CDR3 protein: CASSLSGGRIGELFF. The CDR3 DNA follows: TGTGCCAGCAGCTTATCTGGTGGGAGGATCGGGGAGCTGTTTTTT.

This clonotype occurred many times. The CDR3 coding sequence is TGCAGTGCTGTCAGGACAGGGGACTATGGCTACACCTTC. It encodes CSAVRTGDYGYTF. The chain carries TRBV20-1 and TRBJ1-2; 9 nucleotides match TRBD1. Germline CDR1 is DFQATT and CDR2 is SNEGSKA (reference sequence). The trim removed 5 bases at V and 3 bases at J, leaving 4 bases unmatched. The CDR3 loop spans 13 amino acids.

This clonotype was found a few times. This chain uses TRBV3-1 with TRBJ2-3; no reliable D call. V dropped 3 bases and J dropped 0 bases, with 19 bases sitting between them. Germline V gene sequence: CDR1 LGHDT, CDR2 YNNKEL (reference sequence). CDR3 size: 18 residues. The DNA for the CDR3 is TGTGCCAGCAGCCACGTTGTCAGGAGTCCCTCTAGCACAGATACGCAGTATTTT. Its translation: CASSHVVRSPSSTDTQYF.

This clonotype was counted ten times or more. The V call is TRBV12-3 or TRBV12-4, the J call TRBJ2-3, with TRBD2 matching 11 bases. The CDR3 covers 15 residues. V shed 6 bases and J 5 bases; nucleotides not matched to a gene: 7. The CDR3 is CASSLLAGGGDTQYF. CDR3 nucleotides: TGTGCCAGCAGCCTCCTAGCGGGGGGCGGAGATACGCAGTATTTT.